A selection of T cell receptor beta chains follows, all from one sample in a study of T-cell memory formation after mild COVID-19. A single record per CDR3 protein comes from TCRdb applying MiXCR to the 5' RACE reads. The sample has 350,000 to 500,000 distinct CDR3 sequences, roughly 18% seen once. The specimen was PBMCs or a T cell subset sorted from them (not recorded which). The receptor set was obtained from a man younger than 30 who had mild COVID-19 (a few samples of this study predate the infection). Cell type and time point are not known. CDR3s include the opening cysteine and the closing phenylalanine or tryptophan. The order of the fields is clone size, J gene, V gene, D gene, CDR3 DNA, CDR3 protein. The D gene is left open where the match is weak. Size tells how often a clone was seen (once, few, many) or the class of an expanded clone, and some rows leave it out.

clone_size: -; j_call: TRBJ1-5; v_call: TRBV7-9; d_call: -; cdr3_nt: TGTGCCAGCAGCTTAGGAACGGACAGTTATAGCAATCAGCCCCAGCATTTT; cdr3_aa: CASSLGTDSYSNQPQHF
clone_size: few; j_call: TRBJ2-4; v_call: TRBV6-2/TRBV6-3; d_call: TRBD1; cdr3_nt: TGTGCCAGCAGCCGACAGGGCGTAAAAAACATTCAGTACTTC; cdr3_aa: CASSRQGVKNIQYF
clone_size: few; j_call: TRBJ2-1; v_call: TRBV9; d_call: -; cdr3_nt: TGTGCCAGCAGCGTAGACCTAGCAGGGTCGTATGAGCAGTTCTTC; cdr3_aa: CASSVDLAGSYEQFF
clone_size: -; j_call: TRBJ2-7; v_call: TRBV7-8; d_call: TRBD1; cdr3_nt: TGTGCCAGCAGCTTCAACAGGGGAACCTCCTACGAGCAGTACTTC; cdr3_aa: CASSFNRGTSYEQYF
clone_size: -; j_call: TRBJ2-7; v_call: TRBV11-2; d_call: -; cdr3_nt: TGTGCCAGCAGCGCAAACCTTAGGCAGGAGCAGTACTTC; cdr3_aa: CASSANLRQEQYF
clone_size: -; j_call: TRBJ1-2; v_call: TRBV24-1; d_call: -; cdr3_nt: TGTGCCACCATGGTTCCCGAGGGGGAGAATGGCTACACCTTC; cdr3_aa: CATMVPEGENGYTF
clone_size: many; j_call: TRBJ1-2; v_call: TRBV5-1; d_call: -; cdr3_nt: TGCGCCAGCAGACGGGACATGCAAGGAGGCTACACCTTC; cdr3_aa: CASRRDMQGGYTF
clone_size: -; j_call: TRBJ1-5; v_call: TRBV6-2/TRBV6-3; d_call: -; cdr3_nt: TGTGCCAGCAGTTACCCGACATGGACAGAGGGCAATCAGCCCCAGCATTTT; cdr3_aa: CASSYPTWTEGNQPQHF
clone_size: -; j_call: TRBJ2-5; v_call: TRBV7-2; d_call: -; cdr3_nt: TGTGCCAGCAGCTTAACTTCTATGCCACGGGAGACCCAGTACTTC; cdr3_aa: CASSLTSMPRETQYF
clone_size: -; j_call: TRBJ2-3; v_call: TRBV6-1; d_call: -; cdr3_nt: TGTGCCAGCCTGCTTGCGGGACAGACCACAGATACGCAGTATTTT; cdr3_aa: CASLLAGQTTDTQYF
clone_size: many; j_call: TRBJ2-3; v_call: TRBV7-8; d_call: TRBD1; cdr3_nt: TGTGCCAGCAGCTTTCCCACTGACAGGGCACGTACGGATACGCAGTATTTT; cdr3_aa: CASSFPTDRARTDTQYF
clone_size: few; j_call: TRBJ2-1; v_call: TRBV7-2; d_call: TRBD2; cdr3_nt: TGTGCCAGCAGCCTGGGACTAGCGGGGTCTGAGCAGTTCTTC; cdr3_aa: CASSLGLAGSEQFF
clone_size: few; j_call: TRBJ2-2; v_call: TRBV6-6; d_call: -; cdr3_nt: TGTGCCAGCAGCGCTCTAGTGGTCGGAGCCGGGGAGCTGTTTTTT; cdr3_aa: CASSALVVGAGELFF
clone_size: many; j_call: TRBJ2-1; v_call: TRBV5-1; d_call: -; cdr3_nt: TGCGCCAGCAGCGCGGGACAAAACAATGAGCAGTTCTTC; cdr3_aa: CASSAGQNNEQFF
clone_size: few; j_call: TRBJ2-5; v_call: TRBV10-1; d_call: -; cdr3_nt: TGCGCCAGCAGTGCCGACAGGTCGGGGACCCAGTACTTC; cdr3_aa: CASSADRSGTQYF
clone_size: few; j_call: TRBJ2-5; v_call: TRBV7-9; d_call: -; cdr3_nt: TGTGCCAGCAGCTCGCCCGAAAACGACAACCAAGAGACCCAGTACTTC; cdr3_aa: CASSSPENDNQETQYF
clone_size: few; j_call: TRBJ1-5; v_call: TRBV12-3/TRBV12-4; d_call: -; cdr3_nt: TGTGCCAGCAGTCCTCCCCCTTCGGGGGAGCCCCAGCATTTT; cdr3_aa: CASSPPPSGEPQHF
clone_size: few; j_call: TRBJ1-1; v_call: TRBV4-3; d_call: -; cdr3_nt: TGCGCCAGCAGCCAAGATGAATACAGGGTCACTGAAGCTTTCTTT; cdr3_aa: CASSQDEYRVTEAFF
clone_size: many; j_call: TRBJ2-3; v_call: TRBV7-2; d_call: TRBD2; cdr3_nt: TGTGCCAGCAGCTTTGTCCCTCTAGCGGGGAGGGATACGCAGTATTTT; cdr3_aa: CASSFVPLAGRDTQYF
clone_size: -; j_call: TRBJ2-1; v_call: TRBV20-1; d_call: -; cdr3_nt: TGCAGTGCTTCCCCGTGGGGGTCCTACAATGAGCAGTTCTTC; cdr3_aa: CSASPWGSYNEQFF
clone_size: -; j_call: TRBJ2-7; v_call: TRBV30; d_call: -; cdr3_nt: TGTGCCTGGAGTAGTATGGGGGGAAACGAGCAGTACTTC; cdr3_aa: CAWSSMGGNEQYF
clone_size: few; j_call: TRBJ2-1; v_call: TRBV12-3/TRBV12-4; d_call: -; cdr3_nt: TGTGCCAGCAGTTTAGGACAGGAGCGATACGAGCAGTTCTTC; cdr3_aa: CASSLGQERYEQFF
clone_size: few; j_call: TRBJ1-2; v_call: TRBV4-1; d_call: TRBD1; cdr3_nt: TGCGCCAGCAGCCAAAAGGGACAGGGAGCTTCTAACTATGGCTACACCTTC; cdr3_aa: CASSQKGQGASNYGYTF
clone_size: few; j_call: TRBJ1-1; v_call: TRBV25-1; d_call: TRBD1; cdr3_nt: TGTGCCAGCAGTGAATCAGGCAGGGGGGACACTGAAGCTTTCTTT; cdr3_aa: CASSESGRGDTEAFF
clone_size: -; j_call: TRBJ2-5; v_call: TRBV27; d_call: TRBD1; cdr3_nt: TGTGCCAGCAGTCCCAGGGGACAGGGGCTAAAGACCCAGTACTTC; cdr3_aa: CASSPRGQGLKTQYF
clone_size: -; j_call: TRBJ2-2; v_call: TRBV6-2/TRBV6-3; d_call: TRBD2; cdr3_nt: TGTGCCAGCAGTTCCTCCGGGACTAGCTTCGGGGAGCTGTTTTTT; cdr3_aa: CASSSSGTSFGELFF
clone_size: few; j_call: TRBJ2-7; v_call: TRBV5-1; d_call: -; cdr3_nt: TGCGCCAGCAGCTGGGGTCCCGGAGGGTACGAGCAGTACTTC; cdr3_aa: CASSWGPGGYEQYF
clone_size: many; j_call: TRBJ2-2; v_call: TRBV5-1; d_call: -; cdr3_nt: TGCGCCAGCAGCTTGGTTCCCGGGGAGCTGTTTTTT; cdr3_aa: CASSLVPGELFF
clone_size: -; j_call: TRBJ1-6; v_call: TRBV5-5; d_call: -; cdr3_nt: TGTGCCACCCCTCTACAGGATAATTCACCCCTCCACTTT; cdr3_aa: CATPLQDNSPLHF
clone_size: many; j_call: TRBJ1-2; v_call: TRBV5-1; d_call: -; cdr3_nt: TGCGCCAGCAGCGAGGAGGGTACAGCTAACTATGGCTACACCTTC; cdr3_aa: CASSEEGTANYGYTF
clone_size: few; j_call: TRBJ1-6; v_call: TRBV10-3; d_call: -; cdr3_nt: TGTGCCATCAGGGAGGGAGAGGGGACTCAGAATTCACCCCTCCACTTT; cdr3_aa: CAIREGEGTQNSPLHF
clone_size: -; j_call: TRBJ1-1; v_call: TRBV7-9; d_call: TRBD1; cdr3_nt: TGTGCCAGCACCCCGACAGGGGTAAACACTGAAGCTTTCTTT; cdr3_aa: CASTPTGVNTEAFF
clone_size: few; j_call: TRBJ2-4; v_call: TRBV4-3; d_call: -; cdr3_nt: TGCGCCAGCAGCCAAGACCCCCCTGTACTTCGGAGAGACATTCAGTACTTC; cdr3_aa: CASSQDPPVLRRDIQYF
clone_size: few; j_call: TRBJ2-7; v_call: TRBV12-3/TRBV12-4; d_call: -; cdr3_nt: TGTGCCAGCAGTCCTACCCCAGGGAGAGACGAGCAGTACTTC; cdr3_aa: CASSPTPGRDEQYF
clone_size: few; j_call: TRBJ1-2; v_call: TRBV5-1; d_call: TRBD1; cdr3_nt: TGCGCCAGCAGCCCGAACAGGGGATACGTGTCGGATGGCTACACCTTC; cdr3_aa: CASSPNRGYVSDGYTF
clone_size: -; j_call: TRBJ1-1; v_call: TRBV7-9; d_call: -; cdr3_nt: TGTGCCAGCAGCTTAGCAGGCCCGGGGAACACTGAAGCTTTCTTT; cdr3_aa: CASSLAGPGNTEAFF
clone_size: many; j_call: TRBJ2-3; v_call: TRBV5-1; d_call: -; cdr3_nt: TGCGCCAGCCAAACCGGCAGTTTGGCAGATACGCAGTATTTT; cdr3_aa: CASQTGSLADTQYF
clone_size: many; j_call: TRBJ1-1; v_call: TRBV7-2; d_call: TRBD1; cdr3_nt: TGTGCCAGCAGCTCTCCAGGGGGCACTGAAGCTTTCTTT; cdr3_aa: CASSSPGGTEAFF
clone_size: -; j_call: TRBJ1-4; v_call: TRBV2; d_call: TRBD1; cdr3_nt: TGTGCCAGCCGTGGCCCGGCGTCGGACAGGGGAACTAATGAAAAACTGTTTTTT; cdr3_aa: CASRGPASDRGTNEKLFF
clone_size: few; j_call: TRBJ1-5; v_call: TRBV7-9; d_call: -; cdr3_nt: TGTGCCAGCAGCGGCGCCACAAGCAATCAGCCCCAGCATTTT; cdr3_aa: CASSGATSNQPQHF
clone_size: few; j_call: TRBJ2-3; v_call: TRBV9; d_call: -; cdr3_nt: TGTGCCAGCAGCTTCGGGGGCCAAGGAGCAGATACGCAGTATTTT; cdr3_aa: CASSFGGQGADTQYF
clone_size: -; j_call: TRBJ1-4; v_call: TRBV12-3/TRBV12-4; d_call: -; cdr3_nt: TGTGCCAGCAGTTTACGGGGCTACGAAAAACTGTTTTTT; cdr3_aa: CASSLRGYEKLFF
clone_size: few; j_call: TRBJ1-5; v_call: TRBV20-1; d_call: -; cdr3_nt: TGCAGTGCTAGAGTTTCGGGCCAGCCCCAGCATTTT; cdr3_aa: CSARVSGQPQHF
clone_size: few; j_call: TRBJ1-1; v_call: TRBV30; d_call: -; cdr3_nt: TGTGCCTGGAGTGCCGCGGGGAACACTGAAGCTTTCTTT; cdr3_aa: CAWSAAGNTEAFF
clone_size: -; j_call: TRBJ1-2; v_call: TRBV12-3/TRBV12-4; d_call: -; cdr3_nt: TGTGCCAGCAGTTTCGGCCAGGGCCCCGCTAACTATGGCTACACCTTC; cdr3_aa: CASSFGQGPANYGYTF
clone_size: -; j_call: TRBJ2-7; v_call: TRBV5-1; d_call: -; cdr3_nt: TGCGCCAGCAGCCCTTTTGGGGCCTACGAGCAGTACTTC; cdr3_aa: CASSPFGAYEQYF
clone_size: few; j_call: TRBJ2-5; v_call: TRBV5-1; d_call: TRBD2; cdr3_nt: TGCGCCAGCAGCAAACGCTTAGCGGGGGTCATCCAAGAGACCCAGTACTTC; cdr3_aa: CASSKRLAGVIQETQYF
clone_size: few; j_call: TRBJ1-2; v_call: TRBV28; d_call: -; cdr3_nt: TGTGCCAGCAGTTTTGCCGACACCCGGCTGCGTGGCTACACCTTC; cdr3_aa: CASSFADTRLRGYTF
clone_size: -; j_call: TRBJ1-2; v_call: TRBV20-1; d_call: -; cdr3_nt: TGCAGTGCTAGACCCCCTCTGACAGAGAACTATGGCTACACCTTC; cdr3_aa: CSARPPLTENYGYTF
clone_size: many; j_call: TRBJ2-1; v_call: TRBV7-8; d_call: -; cdr3_nt: TGTGCCAGCAGCTTAGGGAGCTCCTACAATGAGCAGTTCTTC; cdr3_aa: CASSLGSSYNEQFF
clone_size: few; j_call: TRBJ1-4; v_call: TRBV5-1; d_call: -; cdr3_nt: TGCGCCAGCCGCCCTGAGGCCCATGAAAAACTGTTTTTT; cdr3_aa: CASRPEAHEKLFF
clone_size: -; j_call: TRBJ2-7; v_call: TRBV7-7; d_call: TRBD1; cdr3_nt: TGTGCCAGCAGCTCCACGGACAGGGTACAGTACTTC; cdr3_aa: CASSSTDRVQYF
clone_size: few; j_call: TRBJ2-3; v_call: TRBV12-3/TRBV12-4; d_call: TRBD1; cdr3_nt: TGTGCCAGCAGTCGACGGACAGGAGAATCAGATACGCAGTATTTT; cdr3_aa: CASSRRTGESDTQYF
clone_size: -; j_call: TRBJ2-5; v_call: TRBV6-2/TRBV6-3; d_call: -; cdr3_nt: TGTGCCAGCAGTTACTCATCTCGGACCCAGTACTTC; cdr3_aa: CASSYSSRTQYF
clone_size: -; j_call: TRBJ2-5; v_call: TRBV4-1; d_call: -; cdr3_nt: TGCGCCAGCAGCCGGTCGGGAAACAGTGCGTGTGGAGAGACCCAGTACTTC; cdr3_aa: CASSRSGNSACGETQYF
clone_size: -; j_call: TRBJ2-1; v_call: TRBV20-1; d_call: -; cdr3_nt: TGCAGTGCTAGAGACACGGGGCTTGGCGAGCAGTTCTTC; cdr3_aa: CSARDTGLGEQFF
clone_size: -; j_call: TRBJ2-3; v_call: TRBV21-1; d_call: -; cdr3_nt: TGTGCCAGCAGCAAAGAGCCTAGCGGGCACACAGATACGCAGTATTTT; cdr3_aa: CASSKEPSGHTDTQYF
clone_size: -; j_call: TRBJ1-4; v_call: TRBV5-1; d_call: -; cdr3_nt: TGCGCCAGCAGCACTCGGCCTGCAACTAATGAAAAACTGTTTTTT; cdr3_aa: CASSTRPATNEKLFF
clone_size: few; j_call: TRBJ1-5; v_call: TRBV7-2; d_call: -; cdr3_nt: TGTGCCAGCAGCTCCCTCTCTCCCGTGCAGGATCTTAGCAATCAGCCCCAGCATTTT; cdr3_aa: CASSSLSPVQDLSNQPQHF